Listed below are T cell receptor beta chains from one sample, sequenced in a study of vaccination effects on CD4 cells after COVID-19. Sequencing used immunoSEQ multiplex PCR; TCRdb keeps in-frame clones, though not all of them. The data show approximately 30,000 clones, 70% to 85% seen once. No cognate antigen is known for these TCRs. Source: CD4+ T cells from PBMCs cultured with a peptide pool, taken before COVID-19 vaccination. These receptors all stem from a human donor who had a prior SARS-CoV-2 infection. Each CDR3 is given with its conserved first and last residue. The D gene is left open where the match is weak. Clone size is given for some rows only: seen once, a few or many times, or a class if the clone is expanded.

v_call: TRBV7-8; j_call: TRBJ2-1; clone_size: -; d_call: TRBD2; cdr3_length: 15; cdr3_nt: TGTGCCAGCAGCTTCGGGAGGGGAAACAACAATGAGCAGTTCTTC; cdr3_aa: CASSFGRGNNNEQFF
v_call: TRBV11-3; j_call: TRBJ1-5; clone_size: -; d_call: -; cdr3_length: 13; cdr3_nt: TGTGCCAGCACTCTGACAGGACCTCAGCCCCAGCATTTT; cdr3_aa: CASTLTGPQPQHF
v_call: TRBV5-1; j_call: TRBJ1-6; clone_size: -; d_call: TRBD1; cdr3_length: 16; cdr3_nt: TGCGCCAGCAGCCCGCTGACAGGGGCGGGAAATTCACCCCTCCACTTT; cdr3_aa: CASSPLTGAGNSPLHF
v_call: TRBV7-2; j_call: TRBJ2-3; clone_size: -; d_call: -; cdr3_length: 14; cdr3_nt: TGTGCCAGCGGGGGACAAATAGGTCCAGATACGCAGTATTTT; cdr3_aa: CASGGQIGPDTQYF
v_call: TRBV6-5; j_call: TRBJ2-2; clone_size: -; d_call: -; cdr3_length: 15; cdr3_nt: TGTGCCAGCAGTTTACAGGAGGCAGTTGCCGGGGAGCTGTTTTTT; cdr3_aa: CASSLQEAVAGELFF
v_call: TRBV6-5; j_call: TRBJ1-5; clone_size: -; d_call: TRBD1; cdr3_length: 14; cdr3_nt: TGTGCCAGCAGCGAGACAGGGGGCGGACAGCCCCAGCATTTT; cdr3_aa: CASSETGGGQPQHF
v_call: TRBV6-5; j_call: TRBJ2-5; clone_size: -; d_call: TRBD1; cdr3_length: 15; cdr3_nt: TGTGCCAGCAGTTACTCCCCGGGACAGGAGGAGACCCAGTACTTC; cdr3_aa: CASSYSPGQEETQYF
v_call: TRBV19; j_call: TRBJ2-7; clone_size: -; d_call: -; cdr3_length: 14; cdr3_nt: TGTGCCAGTAGTCCAGCGGCCGCAACCTACGAGCAGTACTTC; cdr3_aa: CASSPAAATYEQYF
v_call: TRBV5-1; j_call: TRBJ2-2; clone_size: -; d_call: TRBD2; cdr3_length: 18; cdr3_nt: TGCGCCAGCAGCACGGGGACTAGCGGGAGGGCCGGGACCGGGGAGCTGTTTTTT; cdr3_aa: CASSTGTSGRAGTGELFF
v_call: TRBV5-1; j_call: TRBJ1-2; clone_size: -; d_call: TRBD1; cdr3_length: 13; cdr3_nt: TGCGCCAGCAGAGGGACAGCTAACTATGGCTACACCTTC; cdr3_aa: CASRGTANYGYTF
v_call: TRBV25-1; j_call: TRBJ1-2; clone_size: once; d_call: -; cdr3_length: 16; cdr3_nt: TGTGCCAGCAGTGAATTCGGAGCCTCGAGACGGTATGGCTACACCTTC; cdr3_aa: CASSEFGASRRYGYTF
v_call: TRBV19; j_call: TRBJ1-2; clone_size: -; d_call: TRBD1; cdr3_length: 15; cdr3_nt: TGTGCCAGTACCAGAACAGGGGCCTCTAACTATGGCTACACCTTC; cdr3_aa: CASTRTGASNYGYTF
v_call: TRBV5-8; j_call: TRBJ2-5; clone_size: -; d_call: -; cdr3_length: 14; cdr3_nt: TGTGCCAGCAGCTTGGCCGCTAGATGGGCGACCCAGTACTTC; cdr3_aa: CASSLAARWATQYF
v_call: TRBV19; j_call: TRBJ1-2; clone_size: -; d_call: -; cdr3_length: 14; cdr3_nt: TGTGCCAGTAGTATAGTTGGACTCAACTATGGCTACACCTTC; cdr3_aa: CASSIVGLNYGYTF
v_call: TRBV19; j_call: TRBJ2-7; clone_size: -; d_call: -; cdr3_length: 15; cdr3_nt: TGTGCCAGTAGTATGTCATCGGCGCCAACCTACGAGCAGTACTTC; cdr3_aa: CASSMSSAPTYEQYF
v_call: TRBV19; j_call: TRBJ2-1; clone_size: few; d_call: -; cdr3_length: 20; cdr3_nt: TGTGCCAGTAGTATCGGCCGGTGGGGAGGCCGATTGAGCTCCTACAATGAGCAGTTCTTC; cdr3_aa: CASSIGRWGGRLSSYNEQFF
v_call: TRBV6-5; j_call: TRBJ2-7; clone_size: -; d_call: TRBD2; cdr3_length: 14; cdr3_nt: TGTGCCAGCAGTTCAACTAGCGGGGGGTACGAGCAGTACTTC; cdr3_aa: CASSSTSGGYEQYF
v_call: TRBV29-1; j_call: TRBJ1-6; clone_size: -; d_call: -; cdr3_length: 13; cdr3_nt: TGCAGCGCAAAACTTTCAGATAATTCACCCCTCCACTTT; cdr3_aa: CSAKLSDNSPLHF
v_call: TRBV11-3; j_call: TRBJ2-7; clone_size: -; d_call: -; cdr3_length: 14; cdr3_nt: TGTGCCAGCAGCTTACGACTACAAACCTACGAGCAGTACTTC; cdr3_aa: CASSLRLQTYEQYF
v_call: TRBV5-1; j_call: TRBJ2-3; clone_size: few; d_call: TRBD1; cdr3_length: 15; cdr3_nt: TGCGCCAGCAGCCCGCCAGGGGGCTCTGCAGATACGCAGTATTTT; cdr3_aa: CASSPPGGSADTQYF
v_call: TRBV11-3; j_call: TRBJ2-1; clone_size: -; d_call: -; cdr3_length: 15; cdr3_nt: TGTGCCAGCAGCTTAGGAGAAAGTATATACAATGAGCAGTTCTTC; cdr3_aa: CASSLGESIYNEQFF
v_call: TRBV24-1; j_call: TRBJ2-7; clone_size: -; d_call: TRBD2; cdr3_length: 14; cdr3_nt: TGTGCCACCATCCCCCCAGCGGGGAAGGGCGAGCAGTACTTC; cdr3_aa: CATIPPAGKGEQYF
v_call: TRBV29-1; j_call: TRBJ2-1; clone_size: -; d_call: TRBD2; cdr3_length: 14; cdr3_nt: TGCAGCGTTGAAGTAGCGGGCTTCTACAATGAGCAGTTCTTC; cdr3_aa: CSVEVAGFYNEQFF
v_call: TRBV4-1; j_call: TRBJ2-7; clone_size: -; d_call: -; cdr3_length: 15; cdr3_nt: TGCGCCAGCAGCCAAGATGTCGGGGGAGAGAGAGAGCAGTACTTC; cdr3_aa: CASSQDVGGEREQYF
v_call: TRBV3-1/TRBV3-2; j_call: TRBJ2-1; clone_size: -; d_call: -; cdr3_length: 15; cdr3_nt: TGTGCCAGCAGCCAACCCGGGAATTCCCACAATGAGCAGTTCTTC; cdr3_aa: CASSQPGNSHNEQFF
v_call: TRBV5-8; j_call: TRBJ1-6; clone_size: -; d_call: TRBD1; cdr3_length: 17; cdr3_nt: TGTGCCAGCAGCCGCGGGGGAGCGCGACAGGGGGATTCACCCCTCCACTTT; cdr3_aa: CASSRGGARQGDSPLHF
v_call: TRBV6-6; j_call: TRBJ2-1; clone_size: -; d_call: -; cdr3_length: 13; cdr3_nt: TGTGCCAGCAGTTACACGGAGTACAATGAGCAGTTCTTC; cdr3_aa: CASSYTEYNEQFF
v_call: TRBV7-2; j_call: TRBJ1-1; clone_size: -; d_call: TRBD1; cdr3_length: 16; cdr3_nt: TGTGCCAGCAGCTTAGCGGGACAGGGATTCAACACTGAAGCTTTCTTT; cdr3_aa: CASSLAGQGFNTEAFF
v_call: TRBV12-3/TRBV12-4; j_call: TRBJ2-7; clone_size: once; d_call: -; cdr3_length: 11; cdr3_nt: TGTGCCAGCAGTTTAATCGACGAGCAGTACTTC; cdr3_aa: CASSLIDEQYF
v_call: TRBV2; j_call: TRBJ2-7; clone_size: -; d_call: -; cdr3_length: 11; cdr3_nt: TGTGCCAGCGGTTCTTACTACGAGCAGTACTTC; cdr3_aa: CASGSYYEQYF
v_call: TRBV4-3; j_call: TRBJ1-4; clone_size: -; d_call: -; cdr3_length: 14; cdr3_nt: TGCGCCAGCAGCCAAGAACCGACTTATGAAAAACTGTTTTTT; cdr3_aa: CASSQEPTYEKLFF
v_call: TRBV6-5; j_call: TRBJ2-3; clone_size: -; d_call: -; cdr3_length: 13; cdr3_nt: TGTGCCAGCAAGGGACCTAGCACAGATACGCAGTATTTT; cdr3_aa: CASKGPSTDTQYF
v_call: TRBV4-1; j_call: TRBJ1-2; clone_size: -; d_call: TRBD1; cdr3_length: 18; cdr3_nt: TGCGCCAGCAGCCCCACCAGCCGGGGGGACAGGAGAAACTATGGCTACACCTTC; cdr3_aa: CASSPTSRGDRRNYGYTF
v_call: TRBV5-1; j_call: TRBJ2-7; clone_size: -; d_call: -; cdr3_length: 14; cdr3_nt: TGCGCCAGCAGCCTGCGAGGGGACACCTACGAGCAGTACTTC; cdr3_aa: CASSLRGDTYEQYF
v_call: TRBV7-6; j_call: TRBJ2-5; clone_size: -; d_call: TRBD1; cdr3_length: 13; cdr3_nt: TGTGCCAGCAGGCAAGGGGGCGAAGAGACCCAGTACTTC; cdr3_aa: CASRQGGEETQYF
v_call: TRBV2; j_call: TRBJ2-3; clone_size: -; d_call: TRBD2; cdr3_length: 15; cdr3_nt: TGTGCCAGCAGGCAAGATCCGGGACTAGCAAGTTCGCAGTATTTT; cdr3_aa: CASRQDPGLASSQYF
v_call: TRBV5-1; j_call: TRBJ2-3; clone_size: -; d_call: TRBD2; cdr3_length: 16; cdr3_nt: TGCGCCAGCAGCGCCGGCGGGGGGGCCTATGAGTGGACGCAGTATTTT; cdr3_aa: CASSAGGGAYEWTQYF
v_call: TRBV7-2; j_call: TRBJ2-5; clone_size: -; d_call: TRBD2; cdr3_length: 15; cdr3_nt: TGTGCCAGCAGCTTAGCGCGGGCGGGAGGAAAGACCCAGTACTTC; cdr3_aa: CASSLARAGGKTQYF
v_call: TRBV3-1/TRBV3-2; j_call: TRBJ2-7; clone_size: -; d_call: -; cdr3_length: 12; cdr3_nt: TGTGCCAGCAGCCAAGAAACCGACGAGCAGTACTTC; cdr3_aa: CASSQETDEQYF
v_call: TRBV10-3; j_call: TRBJ2-7; clone_size: -; d_call: TRBD2; cdr3_length: 16; cdr3_nt: TGTGCCATCAGTGCGGGACTAGCGGGAGGTGCCTACGAGCAGTACTTC; cdr3_aa: CAISAGLAGGAYEQYF
v_call: TRBV11-3; j_call: TRBJ2-2; clone_size: -; d_call: TRBD2; cdr3_length: 17; cdr3_nt: TGTGCCAGCAGCCAGAACTGGGCTAGCGGTAACACCGGGGAGCTGTTTTTT; cdr3_aa: CASSQNWASGNTGELFF
v_call: TRBV11-2; j_call: TRBJ2-1; clone_size: -; d_call: TRBD2; cdr3_length: 16; cdr3_nt: TGTGCCAGCAGGCCTAGACGACTAGCGGAGTACAATGAGCAGTTCTTC; cdr3_aa: CASRPRRLAEYNEQFF
v_call: TRBV2; j_call: TRBJ1-6; clone_size: -; d_call: -; cdr3_length: 14; cdr3_nt: TGTGCCAGCAGTGACCGGGGAAGGGACTCACCCCTCCACTTT; cdr3_aa: CASSDRGRDSPLHF
v_call: TRBV6-5; j_call: TRBJ1-2; clone_size: -; d_call: TRBD1; cdr3_length: 13; cdr3_nt: TGTGCCAGCAGGGGACAGGGGAGGGGCGGCTACACCTTC; cdr3_aa: CASRGQGRGGYTF
v_call: TRBV2; j_call: TRBJ2-3; clone_size: few; d_call: -; cdr3_length: 15; cdr3_nt: TGTGCCAGCAGTGTCTCAGGGGCAGGCACAGATACGCAGTATTTT; cdr3_aa: CASSVSGAGTDTQYF
v_call: TRBV5-4; j_call: TRBJ2-1; clone_size: -; d_call: TRBD2; cdr3_length: 16; cdr3_nt: TGTGCCAGCAGCTCGGGACTAGCGGCCTCCTACAATGAGCAGTTCTTC; cdr3_aa: CASSSGLAASYNEQFF
v_call: TRBV9; j_call: TRBJ2-3; clone_size: -; d_call: -; cdr3_length: 14; cdr3_nt: TGTGCCAGCAGCCTCGGGACTTTGACAGATACGCAGTATTTT; cdr3_aa: CASSLGTLTDTQYF
v_call: TRBV6-5; j_call: TRBJ1-2; clone_size: -; d_call: -; cdr3_length: 16; cdr3_nt: TGTGCCAGCAGTTACTCCAGGACAGTACTACAGGGAGGCTACACCTTC; cdr3_aa: CASSYSRTVLQGGYTF
v_call: TRBV6-5; j_call: TRBJ2-7; clone_size: -; d_call: -; cdr3_length: 14; cdr3_nt: TGTGCCAGCAGTTACGACATGGGCTCCTACGAGCAGTACTTC; cdr3_aa: CASSYDMGSYEQYF
v_call: TRBV5-1; j_call: TRBJ2-5; clone_size: few; d_call: TRBD2; cdr3_length: 15; cdr3_nt: TGCGCCAGCAGCTTCTCTAGCGGGGGCCAAGAGACCCAGTACTTC; cdr3_aa: CASSFSSGGQETQYF
v_call: TRBV7-2; j_call: TRBJ2-1; clone_size: once; d_call: -; cdr3_length: 16; cdr3_nt: TGTGCCAGCAGCTTAGGTGGGACTGGCTCCTACAATGAGCAGTTCTTC; cdr3_aa: CASSLGGTGSYNEQFF
v_call: TRBV7-3; j_call: TRBJ1-1; clone_size: -; d_call: -; cdr3_length: 14; cdr3_nt: TGTGCCAGCAGCTTAACGCCGGGACACTCCGAAGCTTTCTTT; cdr3_aa: CASSLTPGHSEAFF
v_call: TRBV9; j_call: TRBJ2-5; clone_size: -; d_call: -; cdr3_length: 15; cdr3_nt: TGTGCCAGCAGCGCACTCTCCAAAGGGCGAGAGACCCAGTACTTC; cdr3_aa: CASSALSKGRETQYF
v_call: TRBV7-8; j_call: TRBJ1-5; clone_size: -; d_call: -; cdr3_length: 13; cdr3_nt: TGTGCCAGCAGCTCCGCAGGTAATCAGCCCCAGCATTTT; cdr3_aa: CASSSAGNQPQHF
v_call: TRBV19; j_call: TRBJ1-5; clone_size: few; d_call: TRBD1; cdr3_length: 13; cdr3_nt: TGTGCCAGTAACTTTCAGGGGGATCAGCCCCAGCATTTT; cdr3_aa: CASNFQGDQPQHF
v_call: TRBV5-6; j_call: TRBJ2-1; clone_size: -; d_call: -; cdr3_length: 15; cdr3_nt: TGTGCCAGCAGGGGGGCGGGGACAGCCTACAATGAGCAGTTCTTC; cdr3_aa: CASRGAGTAYNEQFF
v_call: TRBV25-1; j_call: TRBJ2-1; clone_size: -; d_call: -; cdr3_length: 16; cdr3_nt: TGTGCCAGCAGTGAATTGAGGCCAGGGTTTAATGCTGAGCAGTTCTTC; cdr3_aa: CASSELRPGFNAEQFF
v_call: TRBV15; j_call: TRBJ1-1; clone_size: -; d_call: -; cdr3_length: 14; cdr3_nt: TGTGCCACCAGCAGAGATCGCCGGAGCACTGAAGCTTTCTTT; cdr3_aa: CATSRDRRSTEAFF
v_call: TRBV19; j_call: TRBJ2-3; clone_size: -; d_call: TRBD2; cdr3_length: 18; cdr3_nt: TGTGCCAGTAGTATAAATCGACTAGCGGGGGCTACCACAGATACGCAGTATTTT; cdr3_aa: CASSINRLAGATTDTQYF